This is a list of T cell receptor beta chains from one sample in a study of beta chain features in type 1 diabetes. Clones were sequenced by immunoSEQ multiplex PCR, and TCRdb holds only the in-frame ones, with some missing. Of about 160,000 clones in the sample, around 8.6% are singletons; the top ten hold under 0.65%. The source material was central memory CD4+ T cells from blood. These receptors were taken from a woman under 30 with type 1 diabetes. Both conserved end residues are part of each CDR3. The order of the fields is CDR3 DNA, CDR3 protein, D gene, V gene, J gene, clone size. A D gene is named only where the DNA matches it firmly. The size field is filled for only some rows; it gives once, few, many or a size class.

CDR3nt: TGTGCCACTGTCGCGGGGCCAGGGCAGCCCCAGCATTTT
CDR3aa: CATVAGPGQPQHF
d_gene: -
v_gene: TRBV30
j_gene: TRBJ1-5
abundance: -

CDR3nt: TGTGCCAGCAGCTCATCCAACGAAACTAGCGGGAGTACGTATGGACGGAAGCAGTTCTTC
CDR3aa: CASSSSNETSGSTYGRKQFF
d_gene: TRBD2
v_gene: TRBV11-3
j_gene: TRBJ2-1
abundance: -

CDR3nt: TGTGCCAGTACTAGCAAGAACGTCTACGAGCAGTACTTC
CDR3aa: CASTSKNVYEQYF
d_gene: -
v_gene: TRBV19
j_gene: TRBJ2-7
abundance: -

CDR3nt: TGTGCCAGTAAGAAGGACAGGGGGTCCTACGAGCAGTACTTC
CDR3aa: CASKKDRGSYEQYF
d_gene: TRBD1
v_gene: TRBV2
j_gene: TRBJ2-7
abundance: few

CDR3nt: TGCGCCCTAATGCGCAGGGGGAACAATCAGCCCCAGCATTTT
CDR3aa: CALMRRGNNQPQHF
d_gene: TRBD1
v_gene: TRBV5-1
j_gene: TRBJ1-5
abundance: few

CDR3nt: TGTGCCAGCAGCTTAGATCGATCGCGGGACCGTACGCAGTATTTT
CDR3aa: CASSLDRSRDRTQYF
d_gene: -
v_gene: TRBV11-2
j_gene: TRBJ2-3
abundance: -

CDR3nt: TGTGCCAGCAGTGAATCCGCGGGGGGGGCCAATGGCTACACCTTC
CDR3aa: CASSESAGGANGYTF
d_gene: -
v_gene: TRBV25-1
j_gene: TRBJ1-2
abundance: -

CDR3nt: TGTGCCAGCAGTTGGACAGGGACTGGCTACACCTTC
CDR3aa: CASSWTGTGYTF
d_gene: TRBD1
v_gene: TRBV6-5
j_gene: TRBJ1-2
abundance: -

CDR3nt: TGTGCCAGCAGTCCCCGGGGGAGGGAGACCCAGTACTTC
CDR3aa: CASSPRGRETQYF
d_gene: -
v_gene: TRBV27
j_gene: TRBJ2-5
abundance: few

CDR3nt: TGTGCCAGCAGCTTAGACAGGGAGTCCTACAATGAGCAGTTCTTC
CDR3aa: CASSLDRESYNEQFF
d_gene: -
v_gene: TRBV7-2
j_gene: TRBJ2-1
abundance: few

CDR3nt: TGCGCCAGCAGCTCTAGGACTAGCCCCTACGAGCAGTACTTC
CDR3aa: CASSSRTSPYEQYF
d_gene: TRBD2
v_gene: TRBV5-1
j_gene: TRBJ2-7
abundance: -

CDR3nt: TGTGCCAGCAGCTCTACCCGGGGTTCCAACTACGAGCAGTACTTC
CDR3aa: CASSSTRGSNYEQYF
d_gene: -
v_gene: TRBV11-3
j_gene: TRBJ2-7
abundance: few

CDR3nt: TGTGCCAGCAGTGAAGGAGCAGGGTGGAACACTGAAGCTTTCTTT
CDR3aa: CASSEGAGWNTEAFF
d_gene: -
v_gene: TRBV6-1
j_gene: TRBJ1-1
abundance: few

CDR3nt: TGTGCCAGCATGAGGGACAGGGCAGGCACAGATACGCAGTATTTT
CDR3aa: CASMRDRAGTDTQYF
d_gene: TRBD1
v_gene: TRBV27
j_gene: TRBJ2-3
abundance: -

CDR3nt: TGCAGTGCTAGAGGAGACTATGGCTACACCTTC
CDR3aa: CSARGDYGYTF
d_gene: -
v_gene: TRBV20-1
j_gene: TRBJ1-2
abundance: -

CDR3nt: TGTGCCAGCAGCTACCGGACAGGTCGACTTAGCACAGATACGCAGTATTTT
CDR3aa: CASSYRTGRLSTDTQYF
d_gene: TRBD1
v_gene: TRBV7-2
j_gene: TRBJ2-3
abundance: few

CDR3nt: TGTGCCAGCAAAGAACAGGGGGCGGGATTGAGGACCCAGTACTTC
CDR3aa: CASKEQGAGLRTQYF
d_gene: TRBD1
v_gene: TRBV6-6
j_gene: TRBJ2-5
abundance: -

CDR3nt: TGTGCCAGTAGTCGAGCGATAGCCAAAAACATTCAGTACTTC
CDR3aa: CASSRAIAKNIQYF
d_gene: -
v_gene: TRBV19
j_gene: TRBJ2-4
abundance: few

CDR3nt: TGCAGCGCTGGACAGGGGGGTGGCTACACCTTC
CDR3aa: CSAGQGGGYTF
d_gene: TRBD1
v_gene: TRBV29-1
j_gene: TRBJ1-2
abundance: few

CDR3nt: TGTGCCAGCAGCTTCACAGGGCGGGATGAGCAGTTCTTC
CDR3aa: CASSFTGRDEQFF
d_gene: -
v_gene: TRBV11-3
j_gene: TRBJ2-1
abundance: many

CDR3nt: TGTGCCAGCAGCCCAGGTGGCCCAGACAGGGGTGAGCAGTTCTTC
CDR3aa: CASSPGGPDRGEQFF
d_gene: TRBD1
v_gene: TRBV11-2
j_gene: TRBJ2-1
abundance: few

CDR3nt: TGTGCCAGCAGTTACGAGGTATGGCGCGAGCAGTACTTC
CDR3aa: CASSYEVWREQYF
d_gene: -
v_gene: TRBV6-6
j_gene: TRBJ2-7
abundance: few

CDR3nt: TGTGCCAGCCACGGGTTGGGGGGGCGCTTTGAGCAGTTCTTC
CDR3aa: CASHGLGGRFEQFF
d_gene: -
v_gene: TRBV7-2
j_gene: TRBJ2-1
abundance: few

CDR3nt: TGTGCCAGCAGTCCACAGGGTTCGCGCACCGGGGAGCTGTTTTTT
CDR3aa: CASSPQGSRTGELFF
d_gene: -
v_gene: TRBV6-5
j_gene: TRBJ2-2
abundance: -

CDR3nt: TGTGCCAGCAGCTTACGTAGAATTAGCACAGATACGCAGTATTTT
CDR3aa: CASSLRRISTDTQYF
d_gene: -
v_gene: TRBV7-2
j_gene: TRBJ2-3
abundance: -

CDR3nt: TGTGCCAGCAGCCGGGTCGGGGACAGAAGGGGCTACACCTTC
CDR3aa: CASSRVGDRRGYTF
d_gene: TRBD1
v_gene: TRBV7-2
j_gene: TRBJ1-2
abundance: -

CDR3nt: TGTGCCAGCAGCCAAGAGGGGGGGACAGGGGGCCTATCCTATGGCTACACCTTC
CDR3aa: CASSQEGGTGGLSYGYTF
d_gene: TRBD1
v_gene: TRBV4-2
j_gene: TRBJ1-2
abundance: few

CDR3nt: TGCGCCAGCACCGATAGCTCTGGGGCCAACGTCCTGACTTTC
CDR3aa: CASTDSSGANVLTF
d_gene: -
v_gene: TRBV5-1
j_gene: TRBJ2-6
abundance: few

CDR3nt: TGTGCCAGCAGGCAGACTAGTAGGGGAGAGACCCAGTACTTC
CDR3aa: CASRQTSRGETQYF
d_gene: -
v_gene: TRBV2
j_gene: TRBJ2-5
abundance: few

CDR3nt: TGTGCCAGCAGCCGGGACAAATTATTGGGGGCCTATGGCTACACCTTC
CDR3aa: CASSRDKLLGAYGYTF
d_gene: -
v_gene: TRBV7-9
j_gene: TRBJ1-2
abundance: few

CDR3nt: TGTGCCAGTAGTATTTCTGACACTGAAGCTTTCTTT
CDR3aa: CASSISDTEAFF
d_gene: -
v_gene: TRBV19
j_gene: TRBJ1-1
abundance: few

CDR3nt: TGCGCCAGCTACCGCGGGACTAGTGAGCCGGAGACCCAGTACTTC
CDR3aa: CASYRGTSEPETQYF
d_gene: TRBD2
v_gene: TRBV5-1
j_gene: TRBJ2-5
abundance: -

CDR3nt: TGTGCCAGCAGCTTGGAGGACAGGTTGAACACTGAAGCTTTCTTT
CDR3aa: CASSLEDRLNTEAFF
d_gene: TRBD1
v_gene: TRBV5-6
j_gene: TRBJ1-1
abundance: -

CDR3nt: TGTGCCAGCAGCCTAACTAGCGGGAGAGAGACCCAGTACTTC
CDR3aa: CASSLTSGRETQYF
d_gene: TRBD2
v_gene: TRBV7-2
j_gene: TRBJ2-5
abundance: -

CDR3nt: TGTGCCAGCAGCGAACACGGGAGTGGGGAAGAGACCCAGTACTTC
CDR3aa: CASSEHGSGEETQYF
d_gene: -
v_gene: TRBV2
j_gene: TRBJ2-5
abundance: -

CDR3nt: TGTGCCAGCAGGACACAGATCAACGAGCAGTACTTC
CDR3aa: CASRTQINEQYF
d_gene: -
v_gene: TRBV28
j_gene: TRBJ2-7
abundance: few

CDR3nt: TGTGCCAGCCGGGGGGGCTCTGGGGCCAACGTCCTGACTTTC
CDR3aa: CASRGGSGANVLTF
d_gene: TRBD2
v_gene: TRBV25-1
j_gene: TRBJ2-6
abundance: -

CDR3nt: TGCGCCAGCAGCCAAGAGACGGAGGGTAATGAAAAACTGTTTTTT
CDR3aa: CASSQETEGNEKLFF
d_gene: -
v_gene: TRBV4-3
j_gene: TRBJ1-4
abundance: -

CDR3nt: TGTGCCAGCAGCCAAGCTAGCGGGGGACCAAGCTCCTACGAGCAGTACTTC
CDR3aa: CASSQASGGPSSYEQYF
d_gene: TRBD2
v_gene: TRBV4-2
j_gene: TRBJ2-7
abundance: few

CDR3nt: TGTGCCAGCAGCGCACCGGGACAGCGGTTCTACGAGCAGTACTTC
CDR3aa: CASSAPGQRFYEQYF
d_gene: TRBD1
v_gene: TRBV11-2
j_gene: TRBJ2-7
abundance: -

CDR3nt: TGTGCCAGTAGTATGGGGGGACAGGGTTCCTACGAGCAGTACTTC
CDR3aa: CASSMGGQGSYEQYF
d_gene: TRBD1
v_gene: TRBV19
j_gene: TRBJ2-7
abundance: -

CDR3nt: TGTGCCAGCAGCTTAGAGACAGGGGGGAGATATGGCTACACCTTC
CDR3aa: CASSLETGGRYGYTF
d_gene: TRBD1
v_gene: TRBV7-9
j_gene: TRBJ1-2
abundance: few

CDR3nt: TGTGCCAGCAGTGACGGCCAGCCGTCCTTACGGGATGAGCAGTTCTTC
CDR3aa: CASSDGQPSLRDEQFF
d_gene: -
v_gene: TRBV27
j_gene: TRBJ2-1
abundance: -

CDR3nt: TGCGCCAGCAGCCTCAGATCCCAGGTTAGCGGGAGTCGTGAGCAGTTCTTC
CDR3aa: CASSLRSQVSGSREQFF
d_gene: TRBD2
v_gene: TRBV4-3
j_gene: TRBJ2-1
abundance: -

CDR3nt: TGCAGCGTTGATTGGGGGGTCGGGGGTTACAATGAGCAGTTCTTC
CDR3aa: CSVDWGVGGYNEQFF
d_gene: -
v_gene: TRBV29-1
j_gene: TRBJ2-1
abundance: many

CDR3nt: TGTGCCAGCAGTCACCTTGGCAGGGGGAGGCGGCAGCCCCAGCATTTT
CDR3aa: CASSHLGRGRRQPQHF
d_gene: TRBD1
v_gene: TRBV6-6
j_gene: TRBJ1-5
abundance: -

CDR3nt: TGTGCCAGCAGTCAGGACAGGCGCTCCTACGAGCAGTACTTC
CDR3aa: CASSQDRRSYEQYF
d_gene: TRBD1
v_gene: TRBV2
j_gene: TRBJ2-7
abundance: few

CDR3nt: TGTGCCAGCAGTTACCAGGGGAGGGATGGCTACACCTTC
CDR3aa: CASSYQGRDGYTF
d_gene: -
v_gene: TRBV6-5
j_gene: TRBJ1-2
abundance: -

CDR3nt: TGTGCCAGCTCACCCGGTCTCGCTGAAGCTTTCTTT
CDR3aa: CASSPGLAEAFF
d_gene: -
v_gene: TRBV18
j_gene: TRBJ1-1
abundance: few

CDR3nt: TGTGCCAGCAGCACTAGCGGGGTGGCCGGGGAGCTGTTTTTT
CDR3aa: CASSTSGVAGELFF
d_gene: TRBD2
v_gene: TRBV7-8
j_gene: TRBJ2-2
abundance: -

CDR3nt: TGTGCCAGCAGCCCAGGCCAGCTTTGGGAGACCCAGTACTTC
CDR3aa: CASSPGQLWETQYF
d_gene: -
v_gene: TRBV5-8
j_gene: TRBJ2-5
abundance: few